This T cell receptor beta chain was obtained from a study of T-cell reconstitution after alpha-beta-depleted transplantation in children. For TCRbeta, the library was prepared with unique molecular identifiers. TCRdb re-called the PCR reads with MiXCR, one entry per CDR3 protein. There are more than 85,000 distinct CDR3 sequences in the sample; over 9% occur only once, and more than 7% lies in the top ten. This clonotype was seen ten or more times. Per the germline V gene, CDR1 is SGHTA and CDR2 is FQGTGA. The CDR3 sequence is 18 residues long. The junction had 17 bases not matched to a gene; V was cut back by 1 base and J by 9 bases.

The chain joins TRBV7-3 to TRBJ2-1, with 8 bases lining up with TRBD2. Material: PBMCs from the stem cell graft donor, obtained from the stem cell graft. This sequence originates from a human donor who donated a stem cell graft to a child with acute lymphoblastic leukemia. CDR3 sequence: CASSLNAAGREVSGEQFF. In DNA form, the CDR3 reads TGTGCCAGCAGCTTAAATGCGGCCGGGCGGGAGGTATCGGGTGAGCAGTTCTTC.